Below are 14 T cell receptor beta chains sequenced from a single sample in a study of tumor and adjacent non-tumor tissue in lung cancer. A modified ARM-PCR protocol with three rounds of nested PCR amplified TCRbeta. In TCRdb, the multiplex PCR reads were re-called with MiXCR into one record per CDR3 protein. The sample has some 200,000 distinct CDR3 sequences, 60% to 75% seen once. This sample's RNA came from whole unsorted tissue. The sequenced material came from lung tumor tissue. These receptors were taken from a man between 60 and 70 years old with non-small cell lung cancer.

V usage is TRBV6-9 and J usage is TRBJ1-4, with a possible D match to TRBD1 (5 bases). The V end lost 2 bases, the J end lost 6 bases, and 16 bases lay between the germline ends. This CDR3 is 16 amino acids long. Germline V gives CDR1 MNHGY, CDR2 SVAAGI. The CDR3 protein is CASSYKWASGDEKLFF. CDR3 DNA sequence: TGTGCCAGCAGTTATAAGTGGGCCTCGGGGGATGAAAAACTGTTTTTT.

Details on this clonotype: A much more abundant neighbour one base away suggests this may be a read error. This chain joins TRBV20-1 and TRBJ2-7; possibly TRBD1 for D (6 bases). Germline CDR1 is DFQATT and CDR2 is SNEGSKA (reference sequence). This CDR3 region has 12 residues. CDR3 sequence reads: CSARTTGFELYF. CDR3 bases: TGCAGTGCTAGGACTACAGGGTTCGAGCTGTACTTC.

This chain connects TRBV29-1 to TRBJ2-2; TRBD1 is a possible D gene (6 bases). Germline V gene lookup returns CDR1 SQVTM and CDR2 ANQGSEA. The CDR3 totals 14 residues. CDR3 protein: CNVEGQGNTGELFF. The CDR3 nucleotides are TGCAACGTAGAGGGACAAGGTAACACCGGGGAGCTGTTTTTT.

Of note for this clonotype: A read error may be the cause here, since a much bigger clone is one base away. CDR3: CASNRLFSGELFF. CDR3 DNA sequence: TGTGCCAGCAACCGACTATTTTCTGGGGAGCTGTTTTTT. The V gene is TRBV12-3 or TRBV12-4, the J gene TRBJ2-2, with D possibly being TRBD2 (5 bases). V lost 7 bases and J 8 bases, leaving 14 bases between the germline ends. The CDR3 is 13 amino acids.

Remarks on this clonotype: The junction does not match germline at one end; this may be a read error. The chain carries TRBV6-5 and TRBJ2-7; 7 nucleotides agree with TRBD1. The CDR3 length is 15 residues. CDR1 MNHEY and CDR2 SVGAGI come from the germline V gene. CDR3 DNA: TGCGCCAGCATCCAACTCGGGACAGCCAATTACGAGCAGTACTTC. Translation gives CASIQLGTANYEQYF.

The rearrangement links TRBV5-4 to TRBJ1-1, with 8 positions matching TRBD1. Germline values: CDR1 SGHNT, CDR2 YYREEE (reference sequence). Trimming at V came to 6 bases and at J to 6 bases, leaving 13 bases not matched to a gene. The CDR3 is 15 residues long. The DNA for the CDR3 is TGTGCCAGCAACCCCCTGAACAGGGGGAGAGCTGAAGCTTTCTTT. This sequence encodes CASNPLNRGRAEAFF.

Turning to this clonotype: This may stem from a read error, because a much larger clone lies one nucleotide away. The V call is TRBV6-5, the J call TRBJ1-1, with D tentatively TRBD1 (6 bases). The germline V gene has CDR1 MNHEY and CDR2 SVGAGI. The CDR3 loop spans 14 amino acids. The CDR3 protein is CGSSYNRANTEAFF. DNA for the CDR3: TGTGGCAGCAGTTACAACAGGGCGAACACTGAAGCTTTCTTT.

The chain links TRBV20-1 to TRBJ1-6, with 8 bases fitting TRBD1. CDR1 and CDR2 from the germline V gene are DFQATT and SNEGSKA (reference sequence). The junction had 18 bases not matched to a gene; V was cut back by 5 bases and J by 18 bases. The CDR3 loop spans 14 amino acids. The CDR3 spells CSAEDRGGYSRHHF. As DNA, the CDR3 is TGCAGTGCTGAAGACAGGGGAGGGTATTCACGCCACCACTTT.

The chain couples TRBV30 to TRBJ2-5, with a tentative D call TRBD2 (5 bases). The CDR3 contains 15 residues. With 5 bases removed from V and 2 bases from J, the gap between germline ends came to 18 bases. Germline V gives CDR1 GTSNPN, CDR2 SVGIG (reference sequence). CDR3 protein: CAWVGPQRGQETQYF. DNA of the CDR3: TGTGCCTGGGTAGGGCCTCAACGGGGACAAGAGACCCAGTACTTC.

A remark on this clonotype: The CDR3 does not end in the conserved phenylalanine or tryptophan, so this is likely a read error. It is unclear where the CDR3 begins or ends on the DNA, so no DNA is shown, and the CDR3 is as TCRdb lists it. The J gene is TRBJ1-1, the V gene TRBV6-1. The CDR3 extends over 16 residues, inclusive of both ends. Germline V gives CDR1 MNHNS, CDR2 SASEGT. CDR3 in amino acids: CASSESALLPHAEASL.

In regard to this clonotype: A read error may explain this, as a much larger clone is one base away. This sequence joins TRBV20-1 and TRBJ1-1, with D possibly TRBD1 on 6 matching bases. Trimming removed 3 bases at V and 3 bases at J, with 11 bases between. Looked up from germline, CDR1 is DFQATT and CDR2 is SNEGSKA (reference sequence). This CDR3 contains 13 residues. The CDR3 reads CSASPQGYTEAFF. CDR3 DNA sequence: TGCAGTGCTAGCCCACAGGGATACACTGAAGCTTTCTTT.

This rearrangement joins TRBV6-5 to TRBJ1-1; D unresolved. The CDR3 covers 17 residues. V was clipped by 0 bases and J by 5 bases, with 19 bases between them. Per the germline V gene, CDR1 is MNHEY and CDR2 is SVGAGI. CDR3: CASSYSITSRGVTEAFF. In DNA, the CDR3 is TGTGCCAGCAGTTACTCGATAACCAGCCGGGGTGTTACTGAAGCTTTCTTT.

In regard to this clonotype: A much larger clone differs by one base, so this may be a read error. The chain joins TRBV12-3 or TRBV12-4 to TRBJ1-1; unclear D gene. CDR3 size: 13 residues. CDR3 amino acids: CVSSLDTDTEAFF. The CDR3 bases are TGTGTCAGCAGTCTCGATACTGACACTGAAGCTTTCTTT.

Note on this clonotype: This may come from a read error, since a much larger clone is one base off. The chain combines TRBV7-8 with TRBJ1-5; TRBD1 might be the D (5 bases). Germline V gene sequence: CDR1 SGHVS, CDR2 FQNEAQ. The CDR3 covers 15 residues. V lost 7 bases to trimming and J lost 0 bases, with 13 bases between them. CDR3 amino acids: CASNQTDSSNQPQHF. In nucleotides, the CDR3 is TGTGCCAGCAACCAGACAGACTCTAGCAATCAGCCCCAGCATTTT.